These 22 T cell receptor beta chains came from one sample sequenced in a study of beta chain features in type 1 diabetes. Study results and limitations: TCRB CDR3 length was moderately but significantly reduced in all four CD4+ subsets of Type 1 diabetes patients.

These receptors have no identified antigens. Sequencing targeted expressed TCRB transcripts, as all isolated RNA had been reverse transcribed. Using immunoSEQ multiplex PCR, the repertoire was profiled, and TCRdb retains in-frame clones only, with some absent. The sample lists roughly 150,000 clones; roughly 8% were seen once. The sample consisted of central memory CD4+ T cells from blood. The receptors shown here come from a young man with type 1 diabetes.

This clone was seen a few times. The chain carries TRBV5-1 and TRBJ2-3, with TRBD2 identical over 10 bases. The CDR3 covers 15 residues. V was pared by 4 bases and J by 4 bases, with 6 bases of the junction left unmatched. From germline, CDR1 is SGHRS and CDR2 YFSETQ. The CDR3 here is CASSPKAGGPDTQYF. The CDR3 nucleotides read TGCGCCAGCAGCCCTAAAGCGGGAGGGCCAGATACGCAGTATTTT.

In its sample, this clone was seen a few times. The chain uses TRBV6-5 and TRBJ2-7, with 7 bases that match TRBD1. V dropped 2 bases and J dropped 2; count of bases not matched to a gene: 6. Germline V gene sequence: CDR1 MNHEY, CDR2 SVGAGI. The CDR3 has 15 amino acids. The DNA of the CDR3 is TGTGCCAGCAGTTACGCGTCAGGGGGAACCTACGAGCAGTACTTC. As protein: CASSYASGGTYEQYF.

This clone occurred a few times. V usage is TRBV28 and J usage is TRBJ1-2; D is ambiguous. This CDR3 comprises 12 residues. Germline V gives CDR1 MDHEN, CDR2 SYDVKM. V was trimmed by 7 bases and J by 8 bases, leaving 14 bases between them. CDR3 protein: CASTQIGEGYTF. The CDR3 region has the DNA TGTGCCAGCACCCAGATAGGAGAGGGCTACACCTTC.

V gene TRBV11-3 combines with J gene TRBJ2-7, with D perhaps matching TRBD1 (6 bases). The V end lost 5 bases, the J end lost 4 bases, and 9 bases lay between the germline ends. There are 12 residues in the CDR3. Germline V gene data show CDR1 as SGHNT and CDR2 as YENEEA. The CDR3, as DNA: TGTGCCAGCAGCATACAGGGTTACGAGCAGTACTTC. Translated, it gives CASSIQGYEQYF.

The CDR3 loop reads CASSGTGGGYEQYF. CDR3 DNA: TGTGCCAGCAGCGGGACAGGGGGCGGCTACGAGCAGTACTTC. The chain combines TRBV5-6 with TRBJ2-7, with 12 bases aligning to TRBD1. Germline V lookup: CDR1 SGHDT, CDR2 YYEEEE. The CDR3 is 14 residues long. After removal of 4 bases from V and 3 bases from J, the junction contained 2 bases not matched to a gene.

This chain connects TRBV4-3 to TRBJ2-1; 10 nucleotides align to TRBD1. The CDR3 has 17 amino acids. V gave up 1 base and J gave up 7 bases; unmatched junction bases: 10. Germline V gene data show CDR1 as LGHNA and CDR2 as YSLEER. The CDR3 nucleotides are TGCGCCAGCAGCCAAGCCACTATGACAGGGGGCGCGAATGAGCAGTTCTTC. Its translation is CASSQATMTGGANEQFF.

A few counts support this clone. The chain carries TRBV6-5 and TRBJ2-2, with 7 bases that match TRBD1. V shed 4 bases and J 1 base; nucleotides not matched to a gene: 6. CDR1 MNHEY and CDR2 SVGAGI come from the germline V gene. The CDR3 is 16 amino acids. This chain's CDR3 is CASSSSWTGNTGELFF. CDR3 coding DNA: TGTGCCAGCAGTTCTTCCTGGACAGGGAACACCGGGGAGCTGTTTTTT.

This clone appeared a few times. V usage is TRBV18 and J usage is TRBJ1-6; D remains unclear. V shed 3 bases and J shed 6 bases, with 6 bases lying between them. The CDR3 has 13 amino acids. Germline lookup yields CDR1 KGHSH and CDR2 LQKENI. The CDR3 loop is CASSPEGNSPLHF. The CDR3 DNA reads TGTGCCAGCTCACCTGAGGGTAATTCACCCCTCCACTTT.

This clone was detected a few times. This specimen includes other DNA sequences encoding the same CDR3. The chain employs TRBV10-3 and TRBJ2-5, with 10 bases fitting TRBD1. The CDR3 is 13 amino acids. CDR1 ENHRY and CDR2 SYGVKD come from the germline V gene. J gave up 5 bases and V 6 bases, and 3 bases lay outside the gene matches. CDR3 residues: CAIRGTGVETQYF. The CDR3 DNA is TGTGCCATCAGGGGGACAGGGGTCGAGACCCAGTACTTC.

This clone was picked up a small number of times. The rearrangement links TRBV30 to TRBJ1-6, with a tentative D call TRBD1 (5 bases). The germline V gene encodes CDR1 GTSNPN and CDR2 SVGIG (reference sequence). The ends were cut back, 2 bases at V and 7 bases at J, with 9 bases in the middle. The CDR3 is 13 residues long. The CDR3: CAWSRGTNSPLHF. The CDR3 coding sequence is TGTGCCTGGAGTAGGGGAACGAATTCACCCCTCCACTTT. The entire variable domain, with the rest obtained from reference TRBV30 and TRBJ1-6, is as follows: SQTIHQWPATLVQPVGSPLSLECTVEGTSNPNLYWYRQAAGRGLQLLFYSVGIGQISSEVPQNLSASRPQDRQFILSSKKLLLSDSGFYLCAWSRGTNSPLHFGNGTRLTVT.

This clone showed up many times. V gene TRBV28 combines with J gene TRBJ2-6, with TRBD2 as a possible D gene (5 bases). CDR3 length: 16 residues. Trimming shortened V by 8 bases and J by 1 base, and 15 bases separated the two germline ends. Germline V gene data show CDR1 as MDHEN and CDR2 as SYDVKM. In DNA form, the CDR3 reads TGTGCCAGCGGTCGAGGCCGGGAATCTGGGGCCAACGTCCTGACTTTC. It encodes CASGRGRESGANVLTF.

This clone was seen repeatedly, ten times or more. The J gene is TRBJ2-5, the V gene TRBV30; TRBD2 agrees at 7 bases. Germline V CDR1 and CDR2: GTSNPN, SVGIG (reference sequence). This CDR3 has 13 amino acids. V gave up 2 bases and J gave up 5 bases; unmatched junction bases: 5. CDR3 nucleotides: TGTGCCTGGAGTTCGGGGGGTTGGGAGACCCAGTACTTC. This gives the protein CAWSSGGWETQYF.

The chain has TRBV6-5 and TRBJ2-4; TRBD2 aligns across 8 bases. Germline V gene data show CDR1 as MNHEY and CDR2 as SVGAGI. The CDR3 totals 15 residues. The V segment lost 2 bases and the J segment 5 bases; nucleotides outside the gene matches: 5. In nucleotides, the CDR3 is TGTGCCAGCAGTTACAGCGGGAGTTCCGAAAACATTCAGTACTTC. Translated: CASSYSGSSENIQYF.

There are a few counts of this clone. CDR3 amino acids: CASSVEGGGQNIQYF. CDR3 in DNA: TGTGCCAGCAGCGTAGAAGGGGGAGGGCAAAACATTCAGTACTTC. V and J are TRBV9 and TRBJ2-4, with D maybe TRBD2 (7 bases). V was shortened by 0 bases and J by 5 bases, with 12 bases between the two germline ends. Germline V gene sequence: CDR1 SGDLS, CDR2 YYNGEE. CDR3 length equals 15 residues.

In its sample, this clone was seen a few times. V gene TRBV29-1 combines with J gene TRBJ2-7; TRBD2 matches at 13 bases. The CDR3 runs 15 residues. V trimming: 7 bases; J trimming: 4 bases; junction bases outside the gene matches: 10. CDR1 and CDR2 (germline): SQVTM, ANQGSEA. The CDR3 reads CSAVGLAGAIYEQYF. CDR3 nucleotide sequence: TGCAGCGCCGTAGGACTAGCGGGAGCAATTTACGAGCAGTACTTC.

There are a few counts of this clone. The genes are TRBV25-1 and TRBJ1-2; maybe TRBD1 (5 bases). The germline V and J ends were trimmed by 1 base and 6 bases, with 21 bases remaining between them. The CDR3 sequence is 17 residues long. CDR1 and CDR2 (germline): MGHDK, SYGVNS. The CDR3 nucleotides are TGTGCCAGCAGTGAATTAACCCTACAGGAGAAGTGGAATGGCTACACCTTC. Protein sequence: CASSELTLQEKWNGYTF.

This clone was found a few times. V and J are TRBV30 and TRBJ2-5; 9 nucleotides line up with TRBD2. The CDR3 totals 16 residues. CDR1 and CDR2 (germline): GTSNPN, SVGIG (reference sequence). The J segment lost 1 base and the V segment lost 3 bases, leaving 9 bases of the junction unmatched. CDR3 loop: CAWRVGIAGAQETQYF. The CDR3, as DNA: TGTGCCTGGAGAGTAGGAATAGCGGGGGCCCAAGAGACCCAGTACTTC.

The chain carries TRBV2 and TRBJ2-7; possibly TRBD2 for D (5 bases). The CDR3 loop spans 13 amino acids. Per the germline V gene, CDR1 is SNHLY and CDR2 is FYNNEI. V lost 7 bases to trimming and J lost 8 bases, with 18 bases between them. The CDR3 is CASTEGEGLKQYF. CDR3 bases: TGTGCCAGCACCGAGGGTGAGGGCTTAAAGCAGTACTTC.

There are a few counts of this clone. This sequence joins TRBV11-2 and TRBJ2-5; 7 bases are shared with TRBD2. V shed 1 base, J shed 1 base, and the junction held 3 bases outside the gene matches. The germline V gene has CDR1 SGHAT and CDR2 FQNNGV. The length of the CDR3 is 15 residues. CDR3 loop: CASSLATSPQETQYF. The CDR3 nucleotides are TGTGCCAGCAGCTTAGCGACTAGCCCCCAAGAGACCCAGTACTTC. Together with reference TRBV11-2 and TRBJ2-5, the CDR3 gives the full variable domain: EAGVAQSPRYKIIEKRQSVAFWCNPISGHATLYWYQQILGQGPKLLIQFQNNGVVDDSQLPKDRFSAERLKGVDSTLKIQPAKLEDSAVYLCASSLATSPQETQYFGPGTRLLVL.

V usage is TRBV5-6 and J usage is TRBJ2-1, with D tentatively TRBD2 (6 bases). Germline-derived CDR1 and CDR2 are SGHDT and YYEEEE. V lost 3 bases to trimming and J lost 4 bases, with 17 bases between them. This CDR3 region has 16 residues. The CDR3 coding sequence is TGTGCCAGCAGCTCGTCCGGGGGTGCCCTATACAATGAGCAGTTCTTC. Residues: CASSSSGGALYNEQFF.

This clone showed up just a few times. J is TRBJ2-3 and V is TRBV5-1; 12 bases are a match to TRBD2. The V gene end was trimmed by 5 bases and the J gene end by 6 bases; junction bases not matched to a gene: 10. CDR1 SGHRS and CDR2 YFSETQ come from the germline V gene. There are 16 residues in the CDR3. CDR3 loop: CASSPQLAGGFDTQYF. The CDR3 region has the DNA TGCGCCAGCAGTCCCCAACTAGCGGGGGGTTTCGATACGCAGTATTTT.

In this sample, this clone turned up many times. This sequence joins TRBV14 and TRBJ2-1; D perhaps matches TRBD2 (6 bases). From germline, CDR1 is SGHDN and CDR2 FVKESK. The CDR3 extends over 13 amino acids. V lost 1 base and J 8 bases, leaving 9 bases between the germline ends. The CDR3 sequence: CASSQVSGDEQFF. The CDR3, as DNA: TGTGCCAGCAGCCAAGTGTCGGGGGATGAGCAGTTCTTC.